This T cell receptor (beta chain) emerged from a study of post-analysis software for immune sequencing data. Germline CDR1 reads SNHLY; CDR2 reads FYNNEI. The CDR3 runs 17 residues. V was clipped by 5 bases and J by 0 bases; unmatched bases: 7. With respect to this clonotype: The antigen is unknown.

Carried by the TCR beta cDNA libraries were unique molecular identifiers. TCRdb independently ran MiXCR on the PCR reads; one entry per CDR3 protein. This table has hundreds of thousands of distinct CDR3 sequences, about 53% appearing once. Study-level results: TRBV5-6, TRBV5-1 and TRBV20-1 were among five TRBV segments more frequent in patients than controls.

This receptor was identified in a girl aged 10 to 17 with multiple sclerosis. What was sequenced was blood. V gene TRBV2 combines with J gene TRBJ2-6; 7 bases align to TRBD1. The CDR3 sequence: CASSRDRVNSGANVLTF. CDR3 nucleotides: TGTGCCAGCAGTCGGGACAGAGTCAACTCTGGGGCCAACGTCCTGACTTTC.